This TCR beta chain was obtained from a study of blood T cell repertoires in COVID-19. The CDR3 spans 15 residues. Looked up from germline, CDR1 is LNHDA and CDR2 is SQIVND (reference sequence). Trimming took off 4 bases at V and 2 bases at J, with 14 bases between the two ends. The repertoire was sequenced with immunoSEQ multiplex PCR; TCRdb's copy has only in-frame clones and lacks some. The sample yields over 100,000 clones, approximately 80% seen once. The rearrangement links TRBV19 to TRBJ1-2, with D possibly TRBD1 on 6 matching bases. The source material was peripheral blood. The sequence derives from a woman of 80 years or more with acute or convalescent COVID-19. CDR3 residues: CASSTHRQVNYGYTF. In nucleotides, the CDR3 is TGTGCCAGTAGTACCCACCGACAGGTGAACTATGGCTACACCTTC.